Listed here is a single TCR beta chain. Its antigen is undetermined. From the 5' RACE reads, TCRdb called clonotypes with MiXCR, one entry per CDR3 protein. The data show about 35,000 distinct CDR3 sequences, 5% to 6% seen once. This entry belongs to a study of early T cells in non-severe SARS-CoV-2 infection. Study-level points and caveats: VDJdb matches were skewed toward anti-spike CD8 T cell responses.

The sample was whole blood, taken at baseline. This receptor was taken from an adult who was a healthcare worker with PCR-confirmed SARS-CoV-2 infection or an uninfected control (not recorded which).

Here the CDR3 DNA reads TGTGCCAGCAGTCCTCGAGGGTACACAGATACGCAGTATTTT. This codes for CASSPRGYTDTQYF. The V call is TRBV3-1, the J call TRBJ2-3; D is perhaps TRBD2 (5 bases). Trimming took 6 bases from V and 2 from J, leaving 12 bases between them. CDR3 length: 14 amino acids. Per the germline V gene, CDR1 is LGHDT and CDR2 is YNNKEL (reference sequence).